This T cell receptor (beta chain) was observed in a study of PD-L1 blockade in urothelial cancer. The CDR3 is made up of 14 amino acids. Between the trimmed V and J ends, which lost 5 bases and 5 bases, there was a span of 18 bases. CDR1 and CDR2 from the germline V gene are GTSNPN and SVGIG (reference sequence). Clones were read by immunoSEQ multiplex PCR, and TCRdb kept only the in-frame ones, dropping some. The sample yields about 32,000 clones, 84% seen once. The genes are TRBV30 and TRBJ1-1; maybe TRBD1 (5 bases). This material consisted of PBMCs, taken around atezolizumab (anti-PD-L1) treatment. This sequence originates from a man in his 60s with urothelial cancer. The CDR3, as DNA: TGTGCCTGGGGAACTCAGGGCGGCTGGACTGAAGCTTTCTTT. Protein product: CAWGTQGGWTEAFF.